The 24 T cell receptor beta chains listed next were all sequenced from one sample in a study of T cell clones after liver transplantation. Libraries were prepared by immunoSEQ multiplex PCR; TCRdb keeps only in-frame clonotypes and omits some of them. The data contain some 110,000 clones, just over 90% of them singletons. Specimen: CD4+ T cells from blood, collected 12 months after liver transplant. The receptors come from a human patient who received a liver transplant. The graft donor may be the source of some T cells.

The chain carries TRBV7-6 and TRBJ2-1; TRBD2 might be the D (6 bases). The CDR3 consists of 17 residues. Looked up from germline, CDR1 is SGHVS and CDR2 is FNYEAQ. Trimming left V 1 base short and J 2 bases short, with 15 bases between. CDR3 protein: CASSLDGGGNTYNEQFF. CDR3 sequence (DNA): TGTGCCAGCAGCTTAGACGGTGGCGGGAACACCTACAATGAGCAGTTCTTC. The full variable domain, rest sourced from reference TRBV7-6 and TRBJ2-1, is GAGVSQSPRYKVTKRGQDVALRCDPISGHVSLYWYRQALGQGPEFLTYFNYEAQQDKSGLPNDRFSAERPEGSISTLTIQRTEQRDSAMYRCASSLDGGGNTYNEQFFGPGTRLTVL.

This chain uses TRBV5-6 with TRBJ2-1; 7 nucleotides line up with TRBD2. CDR1 is SGHDT and CDR2 is YYEEEE in the germline V gene. This CDR3 spans 14 amino acids. V shed 3 bases, J shed 2 bases, and the junction held 2 bases outside the gene matches. The DNA for the CDR3 is TGTGCCAGCAGCTCTGGACTAGCCTACAATGAGCAGTTCTTC. Its translation is CASSSGLAYNEQFF. Together with reference TRBV5-6 and TRBJ2-1, the CDR3 gives the full variable domain: DAGVTQSPTHLIKTRGQQVTLRCSPKSGHDTVSWYQQALGQGPQFIFQYYEEEERQRGNFPDRFSGHQFPNYSSELNVNALLLGDSALYLCASSSGLAYNEQFFGPGTRLTVL.

The rearrangement joins TRBV7-9 to TRBJ1-5; TRBD1 aligns across 12 bases. The CDR3 is made up of 17 amino acids. The trim removed 1 base at V and 6 bases at J, leaving 7 bases unmatched. The V gene's germline CDR1 is SEHNR and CDR2 FQNEAQ (reference sequence). CDR3 in DNA: TGTGCCAGCAGCTTAGTTGCCGGGACAGGGGGCGGTCAGCCCCAGCATTTT. Its protein product is CASSLVAGTGGGQPQHF.

The V call is TRBV7-3, the J call TRBJ2-2, with D perhaps matching TRBD2 (5 bases). CDR3 length: 14 residues. Trimming removed 4 bases from V and 2 bases from J, with 8 bases in between. CDR1 and CDR2 (germline): SGHTA, FQGTGA. The CDR3 protein is CASSYGLNTGELFF. CDR3 nucleotide sequence: TGTGCCAGCAGCTACGGACTTAACACCGGGGAGCTGTTTTTT.

The V and J genes are TRBV7-6 and TRBJ2-3; D gene unclear. The CDR3 consists of 13 residues. Deletions cut 2 bases from V and 4 bases from J, with 7 bases between. CDR1 and CDR2 from the germline V gene are SGHVS and FNYEAQ. The CDR3 DNA follows: TGTGCCAGCAGCTTAAAAAACGCAGATACGCAGTATTTT. Amino acid sequence: CASSLKNADTQYF. Full variable domain (rest looked up from reference TRBV7-6 and TRBJ2-3): GAGVSQSPRYKVTKRGQDVALRCDPISGHVSLYWYRQALGQGPEFLTYFNYEAQQDKSGLPNDRFSAERPEGSISTLTIQRTEQRDSAMYRCASSLKNADTQYFGPGTRLTVL.

The rearrangement joins TRBV30 to TRBJ1-5; 9 bases are a match to TRBD1. The CDR3 has 16 residues. J lost 7 bases, V lost 0 bases, and 10 bases had no gene match. Germline V CDR1 and CDR2: GTSNPN, SVGIG (reference sequence). The CDR3 sequence is CAWSVRSGQGSQPQHF. DNA for the CDR3: TGTGCCTGGAGTGTACGTTCGGGACAGGGATCCCAGCCCCAGCATTTT.

On this clone: The junction departs from the called germline gene at one end, perhaps through a read error. The chain uses TRBV6-5 and TRBJ1-1; 10 bases align to TRBD1. The CDR3 has 15 residues. CDR1 is MNHEY and CDR2 is SVGAGI in the germline V gene. The CDR3 DNA is TGTGCCAGCAGCCTGTGGGGACAGGGGAACCCTGAAGCTTTCTTT. It translates to CASSLWGQGNPEAFF.

This chain joins TRBV27 and TRBJ2-2, with D uncertain. CDR1 is MNHEY and CDR2 is SMNVEV in the germline V gene (reference sequence). This CDR3 has 14 residues. Trimming shortened V by 1 base and J by 8 bases, and 11 bases separated the two germline ends. The CDR3: CASSLLGRLGELFF. The CDR3 DNA is TGTGCCAGCAGTTTATTAGGTCGTCTGGGGGAGCTGTTTTTT.

The V and J genes are TRBV5-1 and TRBJ1-1; D possibly corresponds to TRBD1 (5 bases). From germline, CDR1 is SGHRS and CDR2 YFSETQ. CDR3 length: 12 residues. Trimming cost V 1 base and J 7 bases, with 8 bases left between them. The CDR3 region has the DNA TGCGCCAGCAGCTTGAATACAGGTGAAGCTTTCTTT. It is translated as CASSLNTGEAFF.

This sequence joins TRBV27 and TRBJ2-7, with 14 bases lining up with TRBD2. CDR1 and CDR2 from the germline V gene are MNHEY and SMNVEV (reference sequence). The CDR3 totals 16 residues. The V gene end was trimmed by 5 bases and the J gene end by 3 bases; junction bases not matched to a gene: 6. The CDR3 region has the DNA TGTGCCAGCAGTCGCGGACTAGCGGGAGGCCTCTACGAGCAGTACTTC. Its translation: CASSRGLAGGLYEQYF.

This clone was observed a handful of times. The genes are TRBV9 and TRBJ2-7, with D unclear. Germline CDR1 and CDR2: SGDLS and YYNGEE. The V gene lost 0 bases and the J gene lost 0 bases, with 10 bases spanning the gap. The CDR3 is 15 amino acids. CDR3 DNA sequence: TGTGCCAGCAGCGTAGCTGGAACAGACTCCTACGAGCAGTACTTC. Its protein is CASSVAGTDSYEQYF.

This chain joins TRBV11-3 and TRBJ2-1; TRBD2 matches 15 bases. The CDR3 spans 19 residues. Germline V gene sequence: CDR1 SGHNT, CDR2 YENEEA. The trim removed 0 bases at V and 3 bases at J, leaving 6 bases unmatched. The CDR3 DNA is TGTGCCAGCAGCTTAGATCAAGGGACTAGCGGGAGGTTCTACAATGAGCAGTTCTTC. Its protein product is CASSLDQGTSGRFYNEQFF.

The chain has TRBV6-1 and TRBJ2-5, with D uncertain. V lost 10 bases, J lost 4 bases, and 16 bases lay in between. Germline CDR1 and CDR2: MNHNS and SASEGT. There are 13 residues in the CDR3. CDR3 coding DNA: TGTGCCACCCACAGTTGGAGTTCAGAGACCCAGTACTTC. This gives the protein CATHSWSSETQYF.

The chain couples TRBV7-2 to TRBJ1-3; D is unresolved. The CDR3 extends over 13 amino acids. CDR1 is SGHTA, CDR2 FQGNSA, per germline. Trimming cost V 5 bases and J 3 bases, with 8 bases left between them. The CDR3 DNA reads as TGTGCCAGCAGCCCCAGAGGTGGAAACACCATATATTTT. Residues: CASSPRGGNTIYF.

This sequence joins TRBV5-1 and TRBJ1-3, with a possible D match to TRBD1 (6 bases). V lost 0 bases to trimming and J lost 0 bases, with 10 bases between them. CDR1 and CDR2 (germline): SGHRS, YFSETQ. CDR3 length: 16 residues. The CDR3 reads CASSLGTALSGNTIYF. The CDR3 nucleotides read TGCGCCAGCAGCTTGGGGACAGCGCTCTCTGGAAACACCATATATTTT.

V is TRBV9 and J is TRBJ2-2; D is unclear. V dropped 4 bases and J dropped 1 base, with 8 bases sitting between them. Germline loops: CDR1 SGDLS, CDR2 YYNGEE. This CDR3 has 14 residues. The CDR3 nucleotides read TGTGCCAGCAGCAGAGAGATGAACACCGGGGAGCTGTTTTTT. Its protein product is CASSREMNTGELFF.

This clone occurred a few times. V gene TRBV6-6 combines with J gene TRBJ1-2; tentatively, D is TRBD1 (5 bases). The CDR3 is 13 residues long. Trimming left V 6 bases short and J 5 bases short, with 13 bases between. Germline V CDR1 and CDR2: MNHNY, SVGAGI (reference sequence). CDR3 coding DNA: TGTGCCAGCAGGCAGGACAAAGATTATGGCTACACCTTC. Translation gives CASRQDKDYGYTF.

Of note for this clone: The same CDR3 arises from other DNA sequences in this sample as well. The chain couples TRBV5-1 to TRBJ1-1; maybe TRBD1 (6 bases). The CDR3 loop spans 14 amino acids. V lost 1 base, J lost 3 bases, and 10 bases lay in between. Germline values: CDR1 SGHRS, CDR2 YFSETQ. The CDR3 bases are TGCGCCAGCAGCTTGTTGGGGGCTGACACTGAAGCTTTCTTT. Its translation is CASSLLGADTEAFF. Supplemented by reference TRBV5-1 and TRBJ1-1, the full variable domain reads KAGVTQTPRYLIKTRGQQVTLSCSPISGHRSVSWYQQTPGQGLQFLFEYFSETQRNKGNFPGRFSGRQFSNSRSEMNVSTLELGDSALYLCASSLLGADTEAFFGQGTRLTVV.

This sequence joins TRBV7-2 and TRBJ2-1; D unclear. The V end lost 3 bases, the J end lost 7 bases, and 16 bases lay between the germline ends. Germline V gene sequence: CDR1 SGHTA, CDR2 FQGNSA. This CDR3 has 15 amino acids. In DNA form, the CDR3 reads TGTGCCAGCAGCTTTAGAGTCGGAGTGGTAAATGAGCAGTTCTTC. Amino acids: CASSFRVGVVNEQFF.

This clone was detected a few times. The rearrangement links TRBV10-1 to TRBJ1-1; unclear D gene. Between the trimmed V and J ends, which lost 2 bases and 6 bases, there was a span of 10 bases. This CDR3 is 13 amino acids long. Germline loops: CDR1 WNHNN, CDR2 SYGVQD (reference sequence). The CDR3 loop is CASSEAAGAEAFF. In DNA form, the CDR3 reads TGCGCCAGCAGTGAGGCGGCTGGCGCTGAAGCTTTCTTT.

The rearrangement uses TRBV5-1 and TRBJ2-7; 8 bases line up with TRBD2. The CDR3 has 15 amino acids. Germline V gene data show CDR1 as SGHRS and CDR2 as YFSETQ. J gave up 3 bases and V 4 bases, and 9 bases lay outside the gene matches. Here the CDR3 reads CASSPKPAGDYEQYF. CDR3 bases: TGCGCCAGCAGCCCCAAGCCAGCGGGGGACTACGAGCAGTACTTC.

This chain links TRBV5-1 with TRBJ2-7, with 9 bases matching TRBD2. The germline V gene encodes CDR1 SGHRS and CDR2 YFSETQ. Trimming at V came to 0 bases and at J to 6 bases, leaving 10 bases not matched to a gene. CDR3 length: 16 residues. The CDR3 loop is CASSLVAGGRAVEQYF. In DNA form, the CDR3 reads TGCGCCAGCAGCTTGGTTGCCGGCGGGAGGGCCGTCGAGCAGTACTTC.

V and J are TRBV4-1 and TRBJ2-7; possibly TRBD1 for D (6 bases). Deletions cut 1 base from V and 2 bases from J, with 15 bases between. Germline CDR1 reads MGHRA; CDR2 reads YSYEKL. The CDR3 length is 16 residues. DNA of the CDR3: TGCGCCAGCAGCCAAGTGCCCGGGACATTCACCTACGAGCAGTACTTC. This encodes CASSQVPGTFTYEQYF.

The chain employs TRBV4-1 and TRBJ2-7; D gene unclear. V lost 0 bases, J lost 1 base, and 10 bases lay in between. Germline values: CDR1 MGHRA, CDR2 YSYEKL. This CDR3 is built from 15 residues. The CDR3 here is CASSQDWPSSYEQYF. The CDR3 coding sequence is TGCGCCAGCAGCCAAGATTGGCCTAGTTCCTACGAGCAGTACTTC.